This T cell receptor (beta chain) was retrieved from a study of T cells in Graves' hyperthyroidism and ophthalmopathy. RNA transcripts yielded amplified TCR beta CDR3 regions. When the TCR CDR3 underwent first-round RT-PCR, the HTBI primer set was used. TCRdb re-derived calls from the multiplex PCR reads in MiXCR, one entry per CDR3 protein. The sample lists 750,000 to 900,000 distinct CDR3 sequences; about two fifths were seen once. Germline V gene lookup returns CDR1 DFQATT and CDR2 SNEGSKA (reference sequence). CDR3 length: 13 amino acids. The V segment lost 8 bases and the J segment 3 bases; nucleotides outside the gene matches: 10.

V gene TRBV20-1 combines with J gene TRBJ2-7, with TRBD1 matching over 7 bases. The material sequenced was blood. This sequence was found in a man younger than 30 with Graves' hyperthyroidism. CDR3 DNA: TGCAGTTCCGACAGGGAAGGGGGCTACGAGCAGTACTTC. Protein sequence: CSSDREGGYEQYF.